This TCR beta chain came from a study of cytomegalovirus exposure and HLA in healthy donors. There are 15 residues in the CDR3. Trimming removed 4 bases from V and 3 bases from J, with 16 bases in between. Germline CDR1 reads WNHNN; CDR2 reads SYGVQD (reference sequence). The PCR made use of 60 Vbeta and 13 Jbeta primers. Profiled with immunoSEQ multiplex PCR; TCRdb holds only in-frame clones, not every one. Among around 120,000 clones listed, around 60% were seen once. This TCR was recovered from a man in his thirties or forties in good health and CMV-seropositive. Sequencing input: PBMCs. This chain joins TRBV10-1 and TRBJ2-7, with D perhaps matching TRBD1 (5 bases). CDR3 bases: TGCGCCAGCAGTGCTTTGGACACTGGAGTCTACGAGCAGTACTTC. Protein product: CASSALDTGVYEQYF.